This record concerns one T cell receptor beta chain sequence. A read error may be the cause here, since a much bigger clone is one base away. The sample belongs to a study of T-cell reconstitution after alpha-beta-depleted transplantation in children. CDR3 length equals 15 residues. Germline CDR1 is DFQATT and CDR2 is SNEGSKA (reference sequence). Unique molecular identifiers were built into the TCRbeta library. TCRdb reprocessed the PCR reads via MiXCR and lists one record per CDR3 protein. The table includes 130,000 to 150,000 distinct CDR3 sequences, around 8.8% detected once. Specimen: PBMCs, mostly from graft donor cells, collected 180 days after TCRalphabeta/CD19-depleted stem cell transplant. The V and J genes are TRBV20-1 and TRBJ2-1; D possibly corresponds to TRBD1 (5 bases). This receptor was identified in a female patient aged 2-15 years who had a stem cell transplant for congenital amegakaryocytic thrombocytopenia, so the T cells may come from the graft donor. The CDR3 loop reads CSARDLGRTYNDQFF. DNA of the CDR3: TGCAGTGCTAGAGATTTGGGGCGGACGTACAATGACCAGTTCTTC.